Below are 28 T cell receptor beta chains sequenced from a single sample in a study of cytomegalovirus exposure and HLA in healthy donors. TCRdb keeps only in-frame clones here, not all; method: immunoSEQ multiplex PCR. This repertoire shows over 150,000 clones, 86% found once; its top ten account for 20% to 25%. Sequencing used PBMCs. The source of these receptors is a young man in good health and CMV-seropositive.

The J gene is TRBJ1-1, the V gene TRBV6-5; D perhaps matches TRBD1 (6 bases). The CDR3 extends over 13 amino acids. Germline V gives CDR1 MNHEY, CDR2 SVGAGI. Trimming shortened V by 6 bases and J by 3 bases, and 11 bases separated the two germline ends. The CDR3 loop is CASRFYRDTEAFF. The CDR3 bases are TGTGCCAGCAGATTCTACAGGGACACTGAAGCTTTCTTT.

The chain is built from TRBV6-5 and TRBJ1-4; no reliable D call. V was clipped by 0 bases and J by 4 bases, with 12 bases between them. The length of the CDR3 is 16 residues. The V gene's germline CDR1 is MNHEY and CDR2 SVGAGI. CDR3: CASSYSSFSHNEKLFF. The CDR3 DNA follows: TGTGCCAGCAGTTACTCGTCATTTAGTCATAATGAAAAACTGTTTTTT.

As DNA, the CDR3 is TGTGCCACCAGCGAGAGTAGAGGGACAGGGGACTCTGGAAACACCATATATTTT. Amino acids: CATSESRGTGDSGNTIYF. The chain has TRBV15 and TRBJ1-3, with TRBD1 identical over 10 bases. CDR1 LNHNV and CDR2 YYDKDF come from the germline V gene (reference sequence). Trimming took 5 bases from V and 0 from J; bases not matched to a gene: 10. The length of the CDR3 is 18 residues.

V is TRBV5-5 and J is TRBJ1-5; TRBD1 matches 7 bases. The V gene's germline CDR1 is SGHKS and CDR2 YYEKEE (reference sequence). The CDR3 has 15 residues. Trimming cost V 0 bases and J 5 bases; bases outside gene matches: 5. CDR3 DNA sequence: TGTGCCAGCAGCTTGGCCACCCAGGGGGATCAGCCCCAGCATTTT. Translating it yields CASSLATQGDQPQHF.

V usage is TRBV7-9 and J usage is TRBJ2-1, with D perhaps TRBD2 (6 bases). CDR3 length: 11 amino acids. Germline V lookup: CDR1 SEHNR, CDR2 FQNEAQ (reference sequence). The V gene lost 11 bases and the J gene lost 3 bases, with 8 bases spanning the gap. For the CDR3, the DNA is TGTGCCGGGGACTTCTACAATGAGCAGTTCTTC. Protein sequence: CAGDFYNEQFF.

The chain has TRBV4-1 and TRBJ2-1; the D is unclear. The CDR3 is made up of 14 amino acids. The V end lost 2 bases, the J end lost 6 bases, and 11 bases lay between the germline ends. Germline assignment: CDR1 MGHRA and CDR2 YSYEKL. CDR3 in DNA: TGCGCCAGCAGCCAACCTGACACACTCAATGAGCAGTTCTTC. Residues: CASSQPDTLNEQFF.

The V call is TRBV4-3, the J call TRBJ2-1; 7 nucleotides line up with TRBD1. V lost 4 bases to trimming and J lost 4 bases; unmatched junction nucleotides: 10. This CDR3 has 16 amino acids. From germline, CDR1 is LGHNA and CDR2 YSLEER. The CDR3 reads CASSRIIGGGYNEQFF. The DNA for the CDR3 is TGCGCCAGCAGCCGCATCATAGGGGGCGGGTACAATGAGCAGTTCTTC.

For this clone: This specimen includes other DNA sequences encoding the same CDR3. The chain uses TRBV18 and TRBJ1-1; possible D gene TRBD1, 6 bases. Trimming shortened V by 6 bases and J by 1 base, and 9 bases separated the two germline ends. CDR3 length equals 13 residues. From germline, CDR1 is KGHSH and CDR2 LQKENI. The CDR3 DNA reads TGTGCCAGCTCTAGGGGACAGAACACTGAAGCTTTCTTT. Translating it yields CASSRGQNTEAFF.

The chain links TRBV5-1 to TRBJ2-7, with D tentatively TRBD2 (6 bases). CDR3 size: 14 residues. V shed 5 bases and J shed 4 bases, with 16 bases lying between them. The V gene's germline CDR1 is SGHRS and CDR2 YFSETQ. The chain's CDR3 is CASRIQPSAYEQYF. For the CDR3, the DNA is TGCGCCAGCAGGATCCAGCCTAGCGCTTACGAGCAGTACTTC.

The sample holds a few counts of this clone. The rearrangement joins TRBV18 to TRBJ2-5; possible D gene TRBD2, 7 bases. The length of the CDR3 is 13 residues. The V and J ends lost 3 bases and 6 bases respectively, with 11 bases between them. Germline CDR1 KGHSH, CDR2 LQKENI. CDR3 residues: CASSPRGGKTQYF. The CDR3 DNA sequence: TGTGCCAGCTCACCCAGGGGAGGGAAGACCCAGTACTTC. Full variable domain (outside the CDR3, taken from reference TRBV18 and TRBJ2-5): NAGVMQNPRHLVRRRGQEARLRCSPMKGHSHVYWYRQLPEEGLKFMVYLQKENIIDESGMPKERFSAEFPKEGPSILRIQQVVRGDSAAYFCASSPRGGKTQYFGPGTRLLVL.

The chain uses TRBV7-2 and TRBJ2-7; possibly TRBD2 for D (6 bases). Germline values: CDR1 SGHTA, CDR2 FQGNSA. The germline V and J ends were trimmed by 1 base and 3 bases, with 19 bases remaining between them. The CDR3 runs 17 residues. The CDR3 loop reads CASSLGLAGLGDYEQYF. The CDR3 nucleotides are TGTGCCAGCAGCTTAGGTCTTGCGGGACTGGGAGACTACGAGCAGTACTTC.

Concerning this clone itself: The sample holds other DNA sequences that translate to the same CDR3. The chain recombines TRBV18 with TRBJ2-7, with unresolved D. There are 12 residues in the CDR3. The V end lost 4 bases, the J end lost 0 bases, and 4 bases lay between the germline ends. Germline V gene sequence: CDR1 KGHSH, CDR2 LQKENI. In nucleotides, the CDR3 is TGTGCCAGCTCACTGAGCTCCTACGAGCAGTACTTC. This encodes CASSLSSYEQYF.

The rearrangement uses TRBV7-8 and TRBJ1-4; weak D call: TRBD1 (5 bases). Germline CDR1 reads SGHVS; CDR2 reads FQNEAQ. The CDR3 consists of 14 residues. Trimming removed 4 bases from V and 8 bases from J, with 14 bases in between. The DNA of the CDR3 is TGTGCCAGCAGCTCCGCGGACACCAGGGAAAAACTGTTTTTT. Translation gives CASSSADTREKLFF.

This chain uses TRBV7-2 with TRBJ2-1; TRBD2 matches at 14 bases. V gave up 7 bases and J gave up 10 bases; unmatched junction bases: 9. Germline values: CDR1 SGHTA, CDR2 FQGNSA. This CDR3 region has 15 residues. The CDR3 reads CASTGGTSGSQEQFF. In DNA, the CDR3 is TGTGCCAGCACCGGGGGGACTAGCGGGAGCCAAGAGCAGTTCTTC.

The rearrangement links TRBV4-3 to TRBJ2-1, with 10 nucleotides matching TRBD1. J lost 5 bases, V lost 3 bases, and 7 bases had no gene match. This CDR3 spans 16 amino acids. The germline gives CDR1 LGHNA, CDR2 YSLEER. CDR3 nucleotides: TGCGCCAGCAGCCAGTCGGGGACAGGGGCGGACAATGAGCAGTTCTTC. Protein product: CASSQSGTGADNEQFF.

This chain connects TRBV11-2 to TRBJ2-7, with 8 nucleotides matching TRBD1. The V segment lost 5 bases and the J segment 2 bases; nucleotides outside the gene matches: 5. This CDR3 region has 14 residues. CDR1 is SGHAT and CDR2 is FQNNGV in the germline V gene. The CDR3 DNA is TGTGCCAGCAGCCCCCGGACAGGGCCCTACGAGCAGTACTTC. Amino acids: CASSPRTGPYEQYF.

V usage is TRBV7-2 and J usage is TRBJ2-5; 7 positions match TRBD1. The CDR3 runs to 14 residues. Germline trimming cut 4 bases from V and 5 bases from J; bases unmatched to any gene: 7. Germline V gene lookup returns CDR1 SGHTA and CDR2 FQGNSA. The DNA of the CDR3 is TGTGCCAGCAGCTCCCAGGGGGTTAGGGAGACCCAGTACTTC. Residues: CASSSQGVRETQYF.

V is TRBV27 and J is TRBJ1-3; D possibly corresponds to TRBD1 (5 bases). The germline CDR1 and CDR2 sequences are MNHEY and SMNVEV (reference sequence). V lost 5 bases, J lost 0 bases, and 8 bases lay in between. This CDR3 spans 14 amino acids. The CDR3 is CASSGQGSGNTIYF. CDR3 coding DNA: TGTGCCAGCAGTGGCCAGGGCTCTGGAAACACCATATATTTT.

The gene calls are TRBV10-3 and TRBJ2-7; TRBD1 aligns across 9 bases. This CDR3 has 17 residues. V was pared by 0 bases and J by 2 bases, with 8 bases of the junction left unmatched. Germline CDR1 is ENHRY and CDR2 is SYGVKD. CDR3 protein: CAISESIGTGRAYEQYF. For the CDR3, the DNA is TGTGCCATCAGTGAGTCGATTGGGACAGGGAGGGCCTACGAGCAGTACTTC.

The rearrangement joins TRBV25-1 to TRBJ2-2; 7 bases agree with TRBD1. The CDR3 consists of 16 residues. Germline loops: CDR1 MGHDK, CDR2 SYGVNS. V dropped 1 base and J dropped 1; count of bases not matched to a gene: 3. CDR3 DNA: TGTGCCAGCAGTGAATTAGACAGGGTGAACACCGGGGAGCTGTTTTTT. Its translation is CASSELDRVNTGELFF. Looking up the rest from reference TRBV25-1 and TRBJ2-2 gives the full variable domain: EADIYQTPRYLVIGTGKKITLECSQTMGHDKMYWYQQDPGMELHLIHYSYGVNSTEKGDLSSESTVSRIRTEHFPLTLESARPSHTSQYLCASSELDRVNTGELFFGEGSRLTVL.

The genes are TRBV5-1 and TRBJ2-1; D might be TRBD2 (7 bases). This CDR3 has 16 amino acids. CDR1 is SGHRS, CDR2 YFSETQ, per germline. Trimming removed 4 bases at V and 0 bases at J, with 14 bases between. This CDR3 is CASSQGGASSYNEQFF. DNA for the CDR3: TGCGCCAGCAGCCAAGGGGGGGCGAGCTCCTACAATGAGCAGTTCTTC.

The chain couples TRBV7-9 to TRBJ2-1; TRBD1 matches at 7 bases. Per the germline V gene, CDR1 is SEHNR and CDR2 is FQNEAQ (reference sequence). The V segment lost 3 bases and the J segment 7 bases; nucleotides outside the gene matches: 9. The CDR3 spans 15 residues. The DNA for the CDR3 is TGTGCCAGCAGCTTCGGAGTGGACAGGCCAAATGAGCAGTTCTTC. This sequence encodes CASSFGVDRPNEQFF.

The V and J genes are TRBV2 and TRBJ1-4, with a tentative D call TRBD1 (5 bases). V lost 7 bases and J 7 bases, leaving 16 bases between the germline ends. CDR1 is SNHLY, CDR2 FYNNEI, per germline. The CDR3 totals 14 residues. The CDR3 DNA follows: TGTGCCAGCAAAATCCGGGGGGTGGCTGAAAAACTGTTTTTT. Encoded protein: CASKIRGVAEKLFF.

The V call is TRBV4-1, the J call TRBJ2-5, with 8 nucleotides matching TRBD1. The CDR3 consists of 15 residues. The germline V gene has CDR1 MGHRA and CDR2 YSYEKL. V lost 1 base, J lost 2 bases, and 3 bases stayed unmatched. The CDR3 nucleotides read TGCGCCAGCAGCCAAGTTCGGGACAGGCAAGAGACCCAGTACTTC. It encodes CASSQVRDRQETQYF.

This clone was counted a single time. This chain links TRBV11-3 with TRBJ2-2, with D possibly being TRBD2 (6 bases). Deletions cut 5 bases from V and 6 bases from J, with 16 bases between. CDR3 length equals 15 residues. The V gene's germline CDR1 is SGHNT and CDR2 YENEEA. DNA for the CDR3: TGTGCCAGCAGCCCGGGTCGGGGGAAACCCGGGGAGCTGTTTTTT. Protein sequence: CASSPGRGKPGELFF.

This rearrangement joins TRBV7-2 to TRBJ2-1; 7 bases map to TRBD2. The V gene's germline CDR1 is SGHTA and CDR2 FQGNSA. The CDR3 is 15 amino acids. V lost 6 bases, J lost 10 bases, and 15 bases stayed unmatched. CDR3 DNA sequence: TGTGCCAGCAGTTCCGAATGGGGGAGGGCCAAGGAGCAGTTCTTC. As protein: CASSSEWGRAKEQFF. The full variable domain, in which reference TRBV7-2 and TRBJ2-1 provide the parts outside the CDR3, is GAGVSQSPSNKVTEKGKDVELRCDPISGHTALYWYRQSLGQGLEFLIYFQGNSAPDKSGLPSDRFSAERTGGSVSTLTIQRTQQEDSAVYLCASSSEWGRAKEQFFGPGTRLTVL.

The V call is TRBV4-3, the J call TRBJ2-7; TRBD2 matches at 8 bases. V trimming: 4 bases; J trimming: 6 bases; junction bases outside the gene matches: 17. Germline CDR1 and CDR2: LGHNA and YSLEER. This CDR3 is 17 amino acids long. CDR3 in amino acids: CASSPTLSPGGPSEQYF. For the CDR3, the DNA is TGCGCCAGCAGCCCCACCCTCTCACCGGGGGGGCCTTCCGAGCAGTACTTC.

The chain links TRBV27 to TRBJ1-5, with D unresolved. From germline, CDR1 is MNHEY and CDR2 SMNVEV (reference sequence). The germline V and J ends were trimmed by 0 bases and 0 bases, with 12 bases remaining between them. This CDR3 is built from 17 residues. In nucleotides, the CDR3 is TGTGCCAGCAGTTTATCGATGGCAGTTCCTAGCAATCAGCCCCAGCATTTT. It encodes CASSLSMAVPSNQPQHF.